These 32 T cell receptor beta chains were all obtained from the same sample, sequenced in a study of shared clonotypes between healthy human individuals. In the naive CD8 group, cells lacked CD45RO and were positively selected for CCR7, so terminally differentiated effector memory CD45RA+ cells were left out. TCRdb's copy holds only in-frame clones and misses some; the assay was immunoSEQ multiplex PCR. The data show about 2,200,000 clones, just over 90% seen once. Sequencing was carried out using naive CD8+ T cells from PBMCs. These receptors came from a young man in good health. Some clones in this sample may be carry-over from other donors' samples.

The chain couples TRBV15 to TRBJ2-1; D call uncertain. Deletions cut 2 bases from V and 7 bases from J, with 6 bases between. CDR3 length equals 12 residues. CDR1 is LNHNV and CDR2 is YYDKDF in the germline V gene (reference sequence). In DNA, the CDR3 is TGTGCCACCAGCAGACGGAGTAATGAGCAGTTCTTC. It specifies CATSRRSNEQFF. Filled out from reference TRBV15 and TRBJ2-1, the complete variable domain reads DAMVIQNPRYQVTQFGKPVTLSCSQTLNHNVMYWYQQKSSQAPKLLFHYYDKDFNNEADTPDNFQSRRPNTSFCFLDIRSPGLGDTAMYLCATSRRSNEQFFGPGTRLTVL.

The genes are TRBV28 and TRBJ2-3; perhaps D is TRBD1 or TRBD2 (5 bases each). Per the germline V gene, CDR1 is MDHEN and CDR2 is SYDVKM. The CDR3 sequence is 17 residues long. V was cut by 4 bases and J by 2 bases, with 19 bases left in between. CDR3 sequence (DNA): TGTGCCAGCAGTTCGGCCTTCCGGGACGGCCACACAGATACGCAGTATTTT. Its translation is CASSSAFRDGHTDTQYF.

For this clone: The same CDR3 arises from other DNA sequences in this sample as well. The genes are TRBV28 and TRBJ2-7; weak D call: TRBD1 (6 bases). The CDR3 has 11 amino acids. V lost 8 bases to trimming and J lost 3 bases, with 8 bases between them. The V gene's germline CDR1 is MDHEN and CDR2 SYDVKM. The CDR3 region has the DNA TGTGCCAGCGGGGGCAACTACGAGCAGTACTTC. Translated: CASGGNYEQYF.

The chain combines TRBV10-3 with TRBJ2-7; no clear D gene. The CDR3 extends over 14 amino acids. The germline V and J ends were trimmed by 2 bases and 0 bases, with 8 bases remaining between them. Germline CDR1 is ENHRY and CDR2 is SYGVKD. The CDR3 region has the DNA TGTGCCATCAGTGAGGTTCAAATCTCCTACGAGCAGTACTTC. Protein: CAISEVQISYEQYF.

This chain connects TRBV15 to TRBJ2-5; D gene uncertain. CDR1 is LNHNV, CDR2 YYDKDF, per germline (reference sequence). The CDR3 length is 14 residues. V lost 6 bases to trimming and J lost 5 bases, with 16 bases between them. Here the CDR3 DNA reads TGTGCCACCAGGGAGACGTCGACGGGTGAGACCCAGTACTTC. It specifies CATRETSTGETQYF.

The chain carries TRBV6-5 and TRBJ2-2; D is possibly TRBD2 (6 bases). The CDR3 covers 15 residues. Trimming shortened V by 2 bases and J by 7 bases, and 14 bases separated the two germline ends. Germline V gene sequence: CDR1 MNHEY, CDR2 SVGAGI. The CDR3 spells CASSYPRQGGGELFF. DNA of the CDR3: TGTGCCAGCAGTTACCCCCGTCAGGGAGGCGGGGAGCTGTTTTTT.

The chain combines TRBV30 with TRBJ2-7, with 10 bases lining up with TRBD1. Germline V CDR1 and CDR2: GTSNPN, SVGIG (reference sequence). V dropped 1 base and J dropped 6; count of bases not matched to a gene: 6. The CDR3 contains 14 residues. The CDR3 sequence: CAWSAWDRGLEQYF. In nucleotides, the CDR3 is TGTGCCTGGAGTGCTTGGGACAGGGGCCTCGAGCAGTACTTC.

The chain uses TRBV19 and TRBJ2-1, with 8 bases aligning to TRBD2. The CDR3 extends over 14 amino acids. From germline, CDR1 is LNHDA and CDR2 SQIVND (reference sequence). V trimming: 10 bases; J trimming: 3 bases; junction bases outside the gene matches: 8. This CDR3 is CATSGGLGYNEQFF. For the CDR3, the DNA is TGTGCCACTTCTGGGGGACTAGGCTACAATGAGCAGTTCTTC.

The rearrangement links TRBV19 to TRBJ2-7; either TRBD1 or TRBD2 may supply D (6 bases each). With 0 bases removed from V and 4 bases from J, the gap between germline ends came to 13 bases. Germline-derived CDR1 and CDR2 are LNHDA and SQIVND (reference sequence). The CDR3 has 15 amino acids. This CDR3 is CASSIDSGGGYEQYF. In nucleotides, the CDR3 is TGTGCCAGTAGTATAGATTCCGGGGGCGGGTACGAGCAGTACTTC.

The chain joins TRBV7-9 to TRBJ1-1; 7 nucleotides match TRBD1. The CDR3 length is 12 residues. Per germline, CDR1 SEHNR and CDR2 FQNEAQ (reference sequence). Germline trimming cut 3 bases from V and 11 bases from J; bases unmatched to any gene: 6. CDR3 region: CASSFGQAQAFF. Here the CDR3 DNA reads TGTGCCAGCAGCTTCGGACAGGCTCAGGCTTTCTTT.

The V gene is TRBV9, the J gene TRBJ2-7; 11 bases line up with TRBD2. This CDR3 is 14 amino acids long. Germline trimming cut 5 bases from V and 5 bases from J; bases unmatched to any gene: 6. Germline values: CDR1 SGDLS, CDR2 YYNGEE. CDR3 sequence (DNA): TGTGCCAGCAGTCTTAGCGGGAGGGCCGACGAGCAGTACTTC. It is translated as CASSLSGRADEQYF.

The chain is built from TRBV11-2 and TRBJ2-7; 8 positions agree with TRBD1. The V and J ends lost 5 bases and 3 bases, in that order; junction bases with no gene match: 9. Per germline, CDR1 SGHAT and CDR2 FQNNGV. CDR3 length: 15 amino acids. Here the CDR3 DNA reads TGTGCCAGCAGCCACGGACAGGGAGCGTTCTACGAGCAGTACTTC. This codes for CASSHGQGAFYEQYF.

V gene TRBV11-2 combines with J gene TRBJ2-7, with TRBD2 matching over 7 bases. Unmatched junction bases numbered 14, after V lost 5 bases and J lost 13 bases. Germline V gene data show CDR1 as SGHAT and CDR2 as FQNNGV. This CDR3 is 13 amino acids long. Here the CDR3 DNA reads TGTGCCAGCAGCCCCTCTGGGCTAGCGGCTGGATACTTC. It translates to CASSPSGLAAGYF.

This clone was seen a single time. This sequence joins TRBV2 and TRBJ2-1; D gene unclear. Trimming removed 4 bases from V and 2 bases from J, with 12 bases in between. CDR3 length equals 15 residues. The germline gives CDR1 SNHLY, CDR2 FYNNEI. The CDR3 nucleotides are TGTGCCAGCAGTGTGACCAAAAGGACCTACAATGAGCAGTTCTTC. Translated: CASSVTKRTYNEQFF.

This clone was recorded once. The V and J genes are TRBV7-9 and TRBJ2-5, with TRBD1 matching over 7 bases. This CDR3 contains 15 residues. After removal of 1 base from V and 3 bases from J, the junction contained 5 bases not matched to a gene. Germline CDR1 and CDR2: SEHNR and FQNEAQ (reference sequence). CDR3 nucleotide sequence: TGTGCCAGCAGCTTAGGGCGACAGGGAAAAGAGACCCAGTACTTC. Protein sequence: CASSLGRQGKETQYF.

This chain uses TRBV5-4 with TRBJ2-7; possibly TRBD2 for D (6 bases). CDR3 length: 15 amino acids. V gave up 0 bases and J gave up 3 bases, with 13 bases separating them. Per the germline V gene, CDR1 is SGHNT and CDR2 is YYREEE (reference sequence). CDR3 sequence: CASSLDGTYLYEQYF. The CDR3 DNA reads TGTGCCAGCAGCTTGGACGGGACTTATCTCTACGAGCAGTACTTC.

The chain employs TRBV5-1 and TRBJ2-5; D call uncertain. The V end lost 0 bases, the J end lost 4 bases, and 13 bases lay between the germline ends. CDR3 length: 15 residues. Germline lookup yields CDR1 SGHRS and CDR2 YFSETQ. CDR3 sequence: CASSLDRYLGETQYF. The CDR3 region has the DNA TGCGCCAGCAGCTTGGACCGATACCTAGGAGAGACCCAGTACTTC.

This clone was recorded once. V and J are TRBV5-6 and TRBJ2-1; TRBD1 matches 9 bases. Germline V gene data show CDR1 as SGHDT and CDR2 as YYEEEE. The CDR3 sequence is 14 residues long. The V gene end was trimmed by 3 bases and the J gene end by 8 bases; junction bases not matched to a gene: 6. The CDR3 nucleotides read TGTGCCAGCAGCTGGGGGACAGGGAGGGATGAGCAGTTCTTC. This codes for CASSWGTGRDEQFF.

V gene TRBV7-9 combines with J gene TRBJ2-1, with 11 bases aligning to TRBD2. Germline loops: CDR1 SEHNR, CDR2 FQNEAQ (reference sequence). V was clipped by 5 bases and J by 7 bases; unmatched bases: 4. This CDR3 is built from 14 residues. CDR3 loop: CASSGTSGINEQFF. The CDR3 DNA is TGTGCCAGCAGCGGGACTAGCGGAATAAATGAGCAGTTCTTC. Supplemented by reference TRBV7-9 and TRBJ2-1, the full variable domain reads DTGVSQNPRHKITKRGQNVTFRCDPISEHNRLYWYRQTLGQGPEFLTYFQNEAQLEKSRLLSDRFSAERPKGSFSTLEIQRTEQGDSAMYLCASSGTSGINEQFFGPGTRLTVL.

This chain connects TRBV28 to TRBJ2-2; tentative D call: TRBD2 (6 bases). Trimming cost V 6 bases and J 1 base, with 21 bases left between them. This CDR3 comprises 18 residues. Per the germline V gene, CDR1 is MDHEN and CDR2 is SYDVKM. The CDR3 is CASRGEGVREKNTGELFF. The CDR3 nucleotides read TGTGCCAGCAGGGGGGAAGGGGTTCGGGAGAAGAACACCGGGGAGCTGTTTTTT. The entire variable domain, with the rest obtained from reference TRBV28 and TRBJ2-2, is as follows: DVKVTQSSRYLVKRTGEKVFLECVQDMDHENMFWYRQDPGLGLRLIYFSYDVKMKEKGDIPEGYSVSREKKERFSLILESASTNQTSMYLCASRGEGVREKNTGELFFGEGSRLTVL.

Of note for this clone: This clone may be a read error of a much larger clone one base away. The sample holds other DNA sequences that translate to the same CDR3. V gene TRBV13 combines with J gene TRBJ1-5; D uncertain. Deletions cut 4 bases from V and 4 bases from J, with 5 bases between. The CDR3 is 12 residues long. Per germline, CDR1 PRHDT and CDR2 FYEKMQ (reference sequence). CDR3 DNA: TGTGCCAGCAGCTCCGGGAATCAGCCCCAGCATTTT. Protein sequence: CASSSGNQPQHF.

V and J are TRBV6-1 and TRBJ2-7; perhaps TRBD1 as D (6 bases). V gave up 10 bases and J gave up 4 bases, with 8 bases separating them. CDR3 length: 10 residues. The germline gives CDR1 MNHNS, CDR2 SASEGT. The CDR3 protein is CATQGYEQYF. CDR3 nucleotides: TGTGCCACGCAGGGGTACGAGCAGTACTTC.

The chain uses TRBV10-2 and TRBJ2-5; the match to TRBD2 covers 8 bases. This CDR3 contains 14 residues. The V gene end was trimmed by 5 bases and the J gene end by 0 bases; junction bases not matched to a gene: 2. Germline V gene data show CDR1 as WSHSY and CDR2 as SAAADI. The CDR3 reads CASSLAGYQETQYF. In DNA form, the CDR3 reads TGCGCCAGCAGTTTAGCGGGGTACCAAGAGACCCAGTACTTC.

In this sample, this clone turned up a few times. This chain connects TRBV19 to TRBJ1-2; tentative D call: TRBD1 (5 bases). Per germline, CDR1 LNHDA and CDR2 SQIVND (reference sequence). The CDR3 contains 15 residues. V lost 2 bases and J 3 bases, leaving 13 bases between the germline ends. The CDR3 loop reads CASSILRAGDYGYTF. As DNA, the CDR3 is TGTGCCAGTAGTATACTTCGGGCGGGGGACTATGGCTACACCTTC.

This sequence joins TRBV6-5 and TRBJ2-7; D tentatively fits TRBD1 or TRBD2 (6 bases each). CDR1 MNHEY and CDR2 SVGAGI come from the germline V gene. The length of the CDR3 is 13 residues. The V gene lost 7 bases and the J gene lost 2 bases, with 12 bases spanning the gap. The CDR3 reads CASTGGQTYEQYF. CDR3 sequence (DNA): TGTGCCAGCACCGGGGGCCAGACCTACGAGCAGTACTTC.

This chain connects TRBV11-2 to TRBJ2-2, with D perhaps assigned TRBD1 or TRBD2 (5 bases each). CDR1 is SGHAT, CDR2 FQNNGV, per germline. The V gene lost 5 bases and the J gene lost 5 bases, with 15 bases spanning the gap. The CDR3 has 15 amino acids. CDR3 sequence reads: CASSPGPSGTGELFF. The CDR3 bases are TGTGCCAGCAGCCCAGGGCCGTCGGGAACCGGGGAGCTGTTTTTT.

The chain couples TRBV4-1 to TRBJ2-5, with TRBD2 matching 7 bases. Trimming removed 8 bases from V and 14 bases from J; junction bases left unmatched: 20. Per the germline V gene, CDR1 is MGHRA and CDR2 is YSYEKL. The CDR3 loop spans 14 amino acids. CDR3 region: CASGEIGGGRSGYF. Written as DNA, the CDR3 is TGCGCCAGCGGGGAGATCGGCGGGGGAAGGTCGGGATACTTC.

The chain uses TRBV29-1 and TRBJ2-7; the D is unclear. Germline CDR1 reads SQVTM; CDR2 reads ANQGSEA. The V and J ends lost 5 bases and 4 bases respectively, with 9 bases between them. This CDR3 is built from 11 residues. The CDR3 DNA reads as TGCAGCGTTTTTCTCGGGTACGAGCAGTACTTC. This gives the protein CSVFLGYEQYF.

In nucleotides, the CDR3 is TGTGCCCTCGGGGGCACTGAAGCTTTCTTT. It codes for CALGGTEAFF. V usage is TRBV11-2 and J usage is TRBJ1-1; tentatively, D is TRBD1 (5 bases). The V end lost 11 bases, the J end lost 4 bases, and 8 bases lay between the germline ends. The CDR3 sequence is 10 residues long. Germline loops: CDR1 SGHAT, CDR2 FQNNGV.

The chain recombines TRBV6-1 with TRBJ1-1; D is perhaps TRBD1 (5 bases). This CDR3 spans 14 amino acids. From germline, CDR1 is MNHNS and CDR2 SASEGT. The ends were cut back, 2 bases at V and 5 bases at J, with 12 bases in the middle. CDR3 coding DNA: TGTGCCAGCAGTGAAAATTGGGGGTGGACTGAAGCTTTCTTT. Protein: CASSENWGWTEAFF.

The chain has TRBV29-1 and TRBJ2-1; D possibly corresponds to TRBD2 (5 bases). There are 13 residues in the CDR3. Trimming cost V 4 bases and J 14 bases, with 21 bases left between them. CDR1 SQVTM and CDR2 ANQGSEA come from the germline V gene. CDR3 in DNA: TGCAGCGTTGGAGGGTCGGGTATTTTGAGGGAGTTCTTC. Translated, it gives CSVGGSGILREFF.

The J gene is TRBJ2-2, the V gene TRBV11-1, with 9 bases aligning to TRBD2. Germline values: CDR1 SGHAT, CDR2 FQDESV (reference sequence). V lost 2 bases to trimming and J lost 2 bases; unmatched junction nucleotides: 6. The CDR3 has 17 residues. DNA for the CDR3: TGTGCCAGCAGCTTACTGGCGGGAGGGCCTAACACCGGGGAGCTGTTTTTT. Translated, it gives CASSLLAGGPNTGELFF.